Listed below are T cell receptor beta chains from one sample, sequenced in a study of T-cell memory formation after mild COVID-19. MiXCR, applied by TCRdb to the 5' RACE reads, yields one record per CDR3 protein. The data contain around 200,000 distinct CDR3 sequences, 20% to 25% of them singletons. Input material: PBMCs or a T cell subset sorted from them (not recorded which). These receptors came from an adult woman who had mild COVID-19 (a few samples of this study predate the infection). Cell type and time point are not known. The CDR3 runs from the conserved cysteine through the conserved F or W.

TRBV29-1	CSVEGRPGETQYF
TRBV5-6	CASGWNYEQYF
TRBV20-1	CSARGDYLTRSSGAAYEQYF
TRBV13	CASSLAGGPPNSPLHF
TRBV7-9	CASSYGGSDTQYF
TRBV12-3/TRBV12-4	CASSLNENSNYGYTF
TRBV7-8	CASSLDRRPDQPQHF
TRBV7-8	CASSRDPALAGAILTDTQYF
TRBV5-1	CASSPDSSGANVLTF
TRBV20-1	CSARGGGFGGPEPQHF
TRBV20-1	CSAEGGIGYGYTF
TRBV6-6	CASSYESDTQYF
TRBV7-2	CASSSFLTGVFYNEQFF
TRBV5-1	CASRPASSGQVSYEQYF
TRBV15	CATSRDSANQPQHF
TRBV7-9	CASSFKGGGNTEAFF
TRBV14	CASSQAGGYEQYF
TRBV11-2	CASSLEPGQPKTEAFF
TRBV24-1	CATSDSDSPKEKLFF
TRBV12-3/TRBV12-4	CASSPRGLYGYTF
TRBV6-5	CASSYLEGSDSPLHF
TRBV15	CATSRDRVAEQFF
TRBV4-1	CASSRSTGLGNTEAFF